This record concerns one T cell receptor beta chain sequence. Its antigen is not known. Only in-frame clones appear in the TCRdb table, and some are missing; sequencing was by immunoSEQ multiplex PCR. This table holds roughly 20,000 clones, 83% found once. This specimen belongs to a study of early stage breast cancer tumors. Study-level points and caveats: In about 90% of the 16 patients, blood comparison separated tumor from normal breast. Chain pairing and CD4, CD8 or FOXP3 expression were not captured.

The CDR3 is made up of 16 amino acids. The V end was cut by 3 bases, the J end by 0 bases, with 12 bases between. Specimen: blood. The sequence came from a person aged 70 to 85 with breast cancer. J is TRBJ1-3 and V is TRBV23-1; tentative D call: TRBD1 (6 bases). TRBV23-1 falls under the ORF class, with uncertain function. The CDR3 DNA sequence: TGCGCCAGCAGTCACCCGACAGGTAGCTCTGGAAACACCATATATTTT. Amino acids: CASSHPTGSSGNTIYF.